The present T cell receptor (beta chain) was sequenced within a study of T-cell reconstitution after alpha-beta-depleted transplantation in children. CDR1 is SQVTM and CDR2 is ANQGSEA in the germline V gene. The V and J ends lost 8 bases and 5 bases respectively, with 18 bases between them. CDR3 size: 13 residues. It was with unique molecular identifiers that the TCRbeta library was prepared. TCRdb reanalysed the PCR reads using MiXCR and keeps one entry per CDR3 protein. The sample has 210,000 or so distinct CDR3 sequences; 8% to 10% are singletons. This clonotype was picked up many times. The source was PBMCs from the stem cell graft donor, collected from the stem cell graft. The clonotype originates from a human donor who donated a stem cell graft to a child with acute lymphoblastic leukemia. V usage is TRBV29-1 and J usage is TRBJ1-2; D not certain. CDR3 bases: TGCAGCACCCCAAGGGAATTGGGGTATGGCTACACCTTC. It encodes CSTPRELGYGYTF.